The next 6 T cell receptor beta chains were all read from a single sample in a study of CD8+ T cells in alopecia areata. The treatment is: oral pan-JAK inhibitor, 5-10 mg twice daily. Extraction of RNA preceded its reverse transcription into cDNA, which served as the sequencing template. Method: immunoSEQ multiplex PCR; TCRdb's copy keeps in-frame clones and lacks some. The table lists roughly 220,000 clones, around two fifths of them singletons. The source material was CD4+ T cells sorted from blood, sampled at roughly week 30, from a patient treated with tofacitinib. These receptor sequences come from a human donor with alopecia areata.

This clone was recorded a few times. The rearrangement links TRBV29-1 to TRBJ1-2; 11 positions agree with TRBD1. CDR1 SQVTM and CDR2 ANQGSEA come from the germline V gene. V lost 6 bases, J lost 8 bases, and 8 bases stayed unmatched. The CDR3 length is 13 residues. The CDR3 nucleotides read TGCAGCGTCCTCGGACAGGGGGCTGTCGGCTACACCTTC. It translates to CSVLGQGAVGYTF.

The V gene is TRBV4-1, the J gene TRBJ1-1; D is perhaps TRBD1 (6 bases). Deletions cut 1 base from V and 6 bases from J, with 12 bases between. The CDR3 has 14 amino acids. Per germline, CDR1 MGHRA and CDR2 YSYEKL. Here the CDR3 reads CASSQVGGRAEAFF. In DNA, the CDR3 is TGCGCCAGCAGCCAAGTGGGGGGGCGAGCTGAAGCTTTCTTT.

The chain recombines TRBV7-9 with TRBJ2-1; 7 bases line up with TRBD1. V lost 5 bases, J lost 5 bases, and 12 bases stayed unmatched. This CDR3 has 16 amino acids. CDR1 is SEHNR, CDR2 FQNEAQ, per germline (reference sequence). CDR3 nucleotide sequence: TGTGCCAGCAGCCAAGGGGGCAGGGGGATAAACAATGAGCAGTTCTTC. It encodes CASSQGGRGINNEQFF.

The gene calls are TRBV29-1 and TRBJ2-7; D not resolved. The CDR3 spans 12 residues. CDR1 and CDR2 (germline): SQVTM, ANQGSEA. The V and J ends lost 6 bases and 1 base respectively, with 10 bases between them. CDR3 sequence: CSVADHSYEQYF. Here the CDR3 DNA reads TGCAGCGTCGCCGACCATTCCTACGAGCAGTACTTC.

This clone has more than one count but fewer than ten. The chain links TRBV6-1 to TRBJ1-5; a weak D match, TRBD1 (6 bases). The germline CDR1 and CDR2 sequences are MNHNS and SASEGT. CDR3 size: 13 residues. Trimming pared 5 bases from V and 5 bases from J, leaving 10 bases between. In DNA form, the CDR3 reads TGTGCCAGCAGTAGAACAGGGTATCAGCCCCAGCATTTT. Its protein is CASSRTGYQPQHF.

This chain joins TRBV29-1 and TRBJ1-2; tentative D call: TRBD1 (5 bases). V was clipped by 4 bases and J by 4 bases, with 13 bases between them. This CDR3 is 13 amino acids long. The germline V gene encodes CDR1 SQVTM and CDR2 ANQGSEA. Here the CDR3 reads CSVAGRASYGYTF. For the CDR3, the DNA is TGCAGCGTTGCGGGCAGGGCGAGCTATGGCTACACCTTC.